The rows below give T cell receptor beta chains drawn from one sample of a study of blood T cell repertoires in COVID-19. Some clones are missing from TCRdb's copy, which holds only in-frame ones; the method was immunoSEQ multiplex PCR. In the table there are about 370,000 clones, under 90% of which are singletons. Source material: PBMCs or T cells enriched from blood (not recorded which). The receptors come from a woman between 25 and 40 years old who had recovered from COVID-19. Both conserved end residues are part of each CDR3. D genes are given only for firm matches. A clone size is listed for some rows: how often the clone was seen (once, few, many), or a class if it is expanded.

TRBJ1-5,TRBD1,17,NA,TRBV18,CASSETRGSLSNQPQHF,TGTGCCAGCTCTGAAACCAGGGGGTCGTTAAGCAATCAGCCCCAGCATTTT
TRBJ1-2,NA,14,NA,TRBV19,CASSTFRGLWGYTF,TGTGCCAGTAGTACCTTCAGGGGCCTTTGGGGCTACACCTTC
TRBJ1-1,TRBD1,15,NA,TRBV4-1,CASSQERPQGAEAFF,TGCGCCAGCAGCCAGGAAAGACCACAGGGGGCTGAAGCTTTCTTT
TRBJ2-7,NA,13,few,TRBV24-1,CATSVRGSYEQYF,TGTGCCACCAGTGTTCGGGGAAGCTACGAGCAGTACTTC
TRBJ2-7,TRBD1,16,NA,TRBV4-3,CASSQDGAGGAYEQYF,TGCGCCAGCAGCCAAGATGGCGCAGGGGGTGCCTACGAGCAGTACTTC
TRBJ1-5,NA,14,NA,TRBV9,CASSVGGGNQPQHF,TGTGCCAGCAGCGTAGGGGGGGGCAATCAGCCCCAGCATTTT
TRBJ1-6,TRBD1,16,NA,TRBV19,CASSSPTGTGLKPLHF,TGTGCCAGTAGTTCACCGACCGGGACAGGGTTGAAACCCCTCCACTTT
TRBJ2-2,TRBD1,14,NA,TRBV7-9,CASSPGTATGELFF,TGTGCCAGCAGCCCGGGGACAGCAACCGGGGAGCTGTTTTTT
TRBJ1-6,NA,11,NA,TRBV5-1,CASGPNSPLHF,TGCGCCAGTGGCCCCAATTCACCCCTCCACTTT
TRBJ2-1,TRBD2,16,NA,TRBV11-1,CASSFFSSGVYNEQFF,TGTGCCAGCAGCTTTTTCTCTAGCGGGGTATACAATGAGCAGTTCTTC
TRBJ2-7,NA,13,NA,TRBV7-2,CASSLEQLYEQYF,TGTGCCAGCAGCTTAGAACAGCTGTACGAGCAGTACTTC
TRBJ1-2,NA,14,NA,TRBV28,CASSPPGRNYGYTF,TGTGCCAGCAGCCCACCAGGCCGGAACTATGGCTACACCTTC
TRBJ2-6,NA,18,NA,TRBV30,CAWSVKLGGSSGANVLTF,TGTGCCTGGAGTGTAAAATTAGGGGGATCCTCTGGGGCCAACGTCCTGACTTTC
TRBJ2-7,NA,14,once,TRBV2,CASSEQGPSYEQYF,TGTGCCAGCAGTGAACAGGGGCCGTCCTACGAGCAGTACTTC
TRBJ1-1,TRBD1,14,NA,TRBV7-3,CASSFGQGETEAFF,TGTGCCAGCAGCTTTGGACAGGGCGAAACTGAAGCTTTCTTT
TRBJ2-7,NA,12,NA,TRBV5-6,CASRYAGYEQYF,TGTGCCAGCAGATATGCCGGCTACGAGCAGTACTTC
TRBJ1-1,TRBD1,11,NA,TRBV29-1,CSARGATEAFF,TGCAGCGCCAGGGGGGCGACTGAAGCTTTCTTT
TRBJ1-3,TRBD1,14,NA,TRBV19,CASSTDRVGNTIYF,TGTGCCAGTAGTACAGACAGGGTCGGAAACACCATATATTTT
TRBJ2-7,TRBD2,15,few,TRBV5-1,CASSLGAGGPDEQYF,TGCGCCAGCAGCTTGGGGGCGGGAGGGCCTGACGAGCAGTACTTC
TRBJ1-1,NA,13,NA,TRBV6-5,CASTLSGNTEAFF,TGTGCCAGCACCTTAAGCGGGAACACTGAAGCTTTCTTT
TRBJ2-5,TRBD2,15,NA,TRBV28,CASSLLAGAGWTQYF,TGTGCCAGCAGTTTATTAGCGGGGGCCGGTTGGACCCAGTACTTC
TRBJ2-1,TRBD2,16,NA,TRBV19,CASTPPTSGSLDEQFF,TGTGCCAGTACACCACCGACTAGCGGGAGTCTGGATGAGCAGTTCTTC
TRBJ1-6,TRBD1,16,NA,TRBV6-2/TRBV6-3,CASSYSGGQANSPLHF,TGTGCCAGCAGTTACTCGGGCGGACAGGCCAATTCACCCCTCCACTTT
TRBJ1-4,NA,16,NA,TRBV15,CATSKIGPGEWEKLFF,TGTGCCACCAGCAAAATTGGACCGGGAGAATGGGAAAAACTGTTTTTT
TRBJ1-2,TRBD1,15,NA,TRBV18,CASAVKRTGEDGYTF,TGTGCCAGCGCTGTAAAAAGGACAGGGGAGGATGGCTACACCTTC
TRBJ1-2,NA,14,NA,TRBV9,CASSSSGRIYGYTF,TGTGCCAGCAGCTCGAGCGGGCGGATCTATGGCTACACCTTC
TRBJ1-5,NA,14,NA,TRBV24-1,CATSDRGGIQPQHF,TGTGCCACCAGTGACCGGGGGGGTATCCAGCCCCAGCATTTT
TRBJ1-1,NA,12,NA,TRBV28,CASSWQGTEAFF,TGTGCCAGCAGTTGGCAGGGAACTGAAGCTTTCTTT
TRBJ1-1,TRBD1,17,NA,TRBV13,CASSATGTVIRNTEAFF,TGTGCCAGCAGCGCCACCGGGACAGTAATTCGGAACACTGAAGCTTTCTTT
TRBJ1-2,NA,13,NA,TRBV12-3/TRBV12-4,CASSFASGNGYTF,TGTGCCAGCAGTTTTGCCTCGGGTAACGGCTACACCTTC
TRBJ1-1,NA,15,NA,TRBV10-3,CATLDHGRAYTEAFF,TGTGCCACATTGGACCACGGGAGGGCCTACACTGAAGCTTTCTTT
TRBJ2-7,NA,13,NA,TRBV6-4,CASRTPEPHEQYF,TGTGCCAGCAGGACCCCGGAGCCCCACGAGCAGTACTTC
TRBJ2-3,TRBD2,14,NA,TRBV7-3,CASSLFAGEDTQYF,TGTGCCAGCAGCTTATTCGCGGGAGAGGATACGCAGTATTTT
TRBJ1-1,TRBD1,16,once,TRBV10-3,CAISKTGATLNTEAFF,TGTGCCATCAGTAAGACAGGGGCTACCCTGAACACTGAAGCTTTCTTT
TRBJ1-5,TRBD1,15,NA,TRBV4-3,CASSQDRGGGQPQHF,TGCGCCAGCAGCCAAGATAGAGGGGGCGGTCAGCCCCAGCATTTT
TRBJ1-2,NA,14,NA,TRBV5-6,CASSLEAGPRGYTF,TGTGCCAGCAGCTTGGAGGCAGGGCCTAGGGGCTACACCTTC
TRBJ1-1,NA,12,NA,TRBV30,CAWSVTGDEAFF,TGTGCCTGGAGTGTGACCGGGGATGAAGCTTTCTTT
TRBJ2-1,TRBD2,17,NA,TRBV11-2,CASSFIRSGTAYNEQFF,TGTGCCAGCAGCTTCATTCGGAGCGGGACCGCATACAATGAGCAGTTCTTC
TRBJ2-7,NA,11,NA,TRBV6-6,CASRDYSEQYF,TGTGCCAGCAGGGACTATTCCGAGCAGTACTTC
TRBJ2-2,TRBD1,17,NA,TRBV11-2,CASSQLIRDRETGELFF,TGTGCCAGCAGCCAACTAATCCGGGACAGGGAAACCGGGGAGCTGTTTTTT
TRBJ2-7,NA,14,NA,TRBV7-2,CASSLRETPYEQYF,TGTGCCAGCAGCTTACGGGAGACGCCCTACGAGCAGTACTTC
TRBJ2-2,TRBD1,14,NA,TRBV4-2,CASRQGAGTGELFF,TGTGCCAGCAGACAGGGGGCAGGCACCGGGGAGCTGTTTTTT
TRBJ1-6,TRBD1,18,NA,TRBV6-2/TRBV6-3,CASSFRQGRDNLGSPLHF,TGTGCCAGCAGTTTTCGACAGGGAAGGGATAATTTGGGATCACCCCTCCACTTT
TRBJ2-5,NA,14,NA,TRBV19,CASSPSLRGETQYF,TGTGCCAGTAGTCCCTCCCTTAGGGGAGAGACCCAGTACTTC
TRBJ2-7,NA,14,NA,TRBV6-1,CASSEQGTSYEQYF,TGTGCCAGCAGTGAACAGGGAACCTCCTACGAGCAGTACTTC